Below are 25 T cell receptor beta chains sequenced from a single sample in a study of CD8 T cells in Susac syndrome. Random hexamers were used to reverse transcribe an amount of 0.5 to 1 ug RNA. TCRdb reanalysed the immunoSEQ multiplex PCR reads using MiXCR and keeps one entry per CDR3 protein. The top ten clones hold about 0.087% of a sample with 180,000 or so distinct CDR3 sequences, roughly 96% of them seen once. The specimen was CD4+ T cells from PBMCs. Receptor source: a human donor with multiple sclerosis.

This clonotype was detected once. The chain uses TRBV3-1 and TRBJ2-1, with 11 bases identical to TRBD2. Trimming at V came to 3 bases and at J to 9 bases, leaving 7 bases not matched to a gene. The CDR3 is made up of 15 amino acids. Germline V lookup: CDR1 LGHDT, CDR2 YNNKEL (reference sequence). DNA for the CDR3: TGTGCCAGCAGCCAGACTAGCGGGACTTGGATTGAGCAGTTCTTC. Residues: CASSQTSGTWIEQFF.

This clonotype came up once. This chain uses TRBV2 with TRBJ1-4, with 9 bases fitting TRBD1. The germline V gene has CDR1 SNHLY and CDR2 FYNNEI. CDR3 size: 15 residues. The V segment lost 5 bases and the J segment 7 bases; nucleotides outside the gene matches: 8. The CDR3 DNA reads TGTGCCAGCAGTCCGGGGACAGGGTTATTTGAAAAACTGTTTTTT. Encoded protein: CASSPGTGLFEKLFF.

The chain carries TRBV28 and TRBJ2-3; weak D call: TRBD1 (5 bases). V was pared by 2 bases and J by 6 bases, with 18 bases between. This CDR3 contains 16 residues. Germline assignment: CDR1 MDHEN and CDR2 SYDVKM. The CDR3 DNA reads TGTGCCAGCAGTTTAAGTCCAGGGCTTACTGGTGATACGCAGTATTTT. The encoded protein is CASSLSPGLTGDTQYF.

The CDR3 is CASSTGTGVGYNEQFF. The CDR3 DNA sequence: TGCGCCAGCAGCACAGGGACAGGGGTCGGCTACAATGAGCAGTTCTTC. J is TRBJ2-1 and V is TRBV5-1; the match to TRBD1 covers 10 bases. CDR3 length: 16 residues. The V gene end was trimmed by 4 bases and the J gene end by 3 bases; junction bases not matched to a gene: 7. Looked up from germline, CDR1 is SGHRS and CDR2 is YFSETQ.

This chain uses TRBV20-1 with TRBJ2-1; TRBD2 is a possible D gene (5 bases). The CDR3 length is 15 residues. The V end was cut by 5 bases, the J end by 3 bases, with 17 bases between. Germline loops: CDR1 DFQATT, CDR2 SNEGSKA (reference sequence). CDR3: CSALTLANNYNEQFF. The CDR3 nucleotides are TGCAGTGCTCTGACTTTAGCGAATAACTACAATGAGCAGTTCTTC.

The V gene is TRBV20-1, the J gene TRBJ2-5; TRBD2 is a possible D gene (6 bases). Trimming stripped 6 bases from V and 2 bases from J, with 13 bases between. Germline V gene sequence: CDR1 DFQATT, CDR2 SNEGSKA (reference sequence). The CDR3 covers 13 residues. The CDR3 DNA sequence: TGCAGTGCCATCCGGGACTTTCAAGAGACCCAGTACTTC. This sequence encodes CSAIRDFQETQYF.

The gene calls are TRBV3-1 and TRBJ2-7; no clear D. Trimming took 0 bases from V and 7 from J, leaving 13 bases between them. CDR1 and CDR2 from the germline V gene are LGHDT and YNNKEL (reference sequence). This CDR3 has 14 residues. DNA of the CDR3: TGTGCCAGCAGCCAAGAATCTACGCTGGGGGAGCAGTACTTC. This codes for CASSQESTLGEQYF.

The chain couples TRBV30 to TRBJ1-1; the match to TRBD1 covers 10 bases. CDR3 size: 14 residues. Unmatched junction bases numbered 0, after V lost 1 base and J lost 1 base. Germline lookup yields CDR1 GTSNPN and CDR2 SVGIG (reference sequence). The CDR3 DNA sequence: TGTGCCTGGAGTGGGGACAGGGGGAACACTGAAGCTTTCTTT. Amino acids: CAWSGDRGNTEAFF.

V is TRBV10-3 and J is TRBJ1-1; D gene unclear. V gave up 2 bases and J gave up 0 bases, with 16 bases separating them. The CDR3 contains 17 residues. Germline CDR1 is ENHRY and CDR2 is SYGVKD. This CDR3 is CAISEPPRYSMNTEAFF. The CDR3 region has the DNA TGTGCCATCAGTGAGCCACCACGGTACTCCATGAACACTGAAGCTTTCTTT.

As DNA, the CDR3 is TGCAGCATCGGATTCGAGACCCAGTACTTC. Its protein is CSIGFETQYF. The V and J genes are TRBV29-1 and TRBJ2-5; D is unresolved. Trimming left V 8 bases short and J 5 bases short, with 9 bases between. Germline CDR1 is SQVTM and CDR2 is ANQGSEA. This CDR3 contains 10 residues.

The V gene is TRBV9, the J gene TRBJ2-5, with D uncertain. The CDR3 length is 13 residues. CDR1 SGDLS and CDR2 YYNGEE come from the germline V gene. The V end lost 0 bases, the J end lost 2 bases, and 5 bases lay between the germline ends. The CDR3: CASSVALQETQYF. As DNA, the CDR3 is TGTGCCAGCAGCGTAGCTTTACAAGAGACCCAGTACTTC.

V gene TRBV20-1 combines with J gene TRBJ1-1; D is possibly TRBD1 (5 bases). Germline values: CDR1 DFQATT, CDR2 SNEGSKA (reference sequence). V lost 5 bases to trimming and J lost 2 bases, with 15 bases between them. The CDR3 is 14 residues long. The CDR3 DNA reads TGCAGTGCTGGAACCGGGAGGGGTAACACTGAAGCTTTCTTT. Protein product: CSAGTGRGNTEAFF.

This CDR3 reads CASSRGTSGSLASYEQYF. The DNA of the CDR3 is TGTGCCAGCAGCCGTGGGACTAGCGGGAGTCTGGCCTCCTACGAGCAGTACTTC. This chain joins TRBV4-2 and TRBJ2-7, with 14 bases aligning to TRBD2. This CDR3 has 18 residues. The germline CDR1 and CDR2 sequences are LGHNA and YNFKEQ. The V segment lost 4 bases and the J segment 0 bases; nucleotides outside the gene matches: 8.

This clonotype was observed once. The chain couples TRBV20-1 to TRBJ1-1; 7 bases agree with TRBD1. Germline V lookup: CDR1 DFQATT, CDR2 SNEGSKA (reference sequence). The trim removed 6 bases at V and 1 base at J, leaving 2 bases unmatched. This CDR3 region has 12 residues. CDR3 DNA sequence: TGCAGTGCCAGGACAGGGAACACTGAAGCTTTCTTT. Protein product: CSARTGNTEAFF.

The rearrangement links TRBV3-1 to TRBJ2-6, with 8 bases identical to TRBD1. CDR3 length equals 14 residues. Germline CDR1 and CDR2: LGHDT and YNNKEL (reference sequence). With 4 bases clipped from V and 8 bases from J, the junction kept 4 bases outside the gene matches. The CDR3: CASSLRQGSNVLTF. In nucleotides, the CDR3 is TGTGCCAGCAGCCTTCGACAGGGGTCCAACGTCCTGACTTTC.

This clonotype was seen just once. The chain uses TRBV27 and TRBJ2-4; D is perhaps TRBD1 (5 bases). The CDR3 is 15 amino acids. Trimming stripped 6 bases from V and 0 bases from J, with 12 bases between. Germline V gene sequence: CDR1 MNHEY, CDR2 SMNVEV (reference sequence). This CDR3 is CASSPLGVAKNIQYF. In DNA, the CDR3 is TGTGCCAGCAGCCCATTAGGGGTAGCCAAAAACATTCAGTACTTC.

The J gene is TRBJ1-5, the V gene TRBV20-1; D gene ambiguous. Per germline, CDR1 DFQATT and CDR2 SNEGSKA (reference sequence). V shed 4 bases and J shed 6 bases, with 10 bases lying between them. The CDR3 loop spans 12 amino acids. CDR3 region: CSAIRHVQPQHF. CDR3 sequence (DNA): TGCAGTGCTATAAGACACGTTCAGCCCCAGCATTTT.

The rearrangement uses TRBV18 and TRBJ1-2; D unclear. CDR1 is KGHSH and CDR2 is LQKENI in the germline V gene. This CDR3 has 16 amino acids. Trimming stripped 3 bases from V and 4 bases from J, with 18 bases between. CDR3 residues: CASSPGGGSYSYGYTF. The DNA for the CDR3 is TGTGCCAGCTCACCGGGCGGAGGGTCCTACTCCTATGGCTACACCTTC.

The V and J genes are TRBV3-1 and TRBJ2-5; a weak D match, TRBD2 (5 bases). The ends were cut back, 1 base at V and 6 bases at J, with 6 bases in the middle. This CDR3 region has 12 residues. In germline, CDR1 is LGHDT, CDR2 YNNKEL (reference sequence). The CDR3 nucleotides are TGTGCCAGCAGCCAAGTGACTAAGACCCAGTACTTC. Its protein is CASSQVTKTQYF.

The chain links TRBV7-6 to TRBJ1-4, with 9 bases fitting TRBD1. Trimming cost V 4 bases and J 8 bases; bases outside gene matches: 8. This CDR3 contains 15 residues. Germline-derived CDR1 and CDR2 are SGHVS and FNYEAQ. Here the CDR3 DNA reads TGTGCCAGCAGCTCCCCGGGACAGGGCGCGGAAAAACTGTTTTTT. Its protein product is CASSSPGQGAEKLFF.

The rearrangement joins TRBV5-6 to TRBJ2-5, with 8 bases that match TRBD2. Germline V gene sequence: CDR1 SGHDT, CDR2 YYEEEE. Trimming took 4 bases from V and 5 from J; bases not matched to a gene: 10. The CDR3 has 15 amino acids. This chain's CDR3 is CASSPGLARSETQYF. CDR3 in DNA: TGTGCCAGCAGCCCCGGACTAGCCCGGTCTGAGACCCAGTACTTC.

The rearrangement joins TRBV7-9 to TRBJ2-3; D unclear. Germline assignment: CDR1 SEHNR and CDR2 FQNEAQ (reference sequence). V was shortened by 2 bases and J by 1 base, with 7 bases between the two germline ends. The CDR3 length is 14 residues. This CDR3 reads CASSLPLGTDTQYF. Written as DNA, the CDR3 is TGTGCCAGCAGCTTACCTCTAGGCACAGATACGCAGTATTTT.

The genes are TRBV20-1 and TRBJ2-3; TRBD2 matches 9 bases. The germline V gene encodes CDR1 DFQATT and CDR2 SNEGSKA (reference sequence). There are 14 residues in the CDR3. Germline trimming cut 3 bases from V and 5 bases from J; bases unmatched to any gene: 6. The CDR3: CSASTGLALDTQYF. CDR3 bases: TGCAGTGCTAGCACCGGACTAGCGTTAGATACGCAGTATTTT.

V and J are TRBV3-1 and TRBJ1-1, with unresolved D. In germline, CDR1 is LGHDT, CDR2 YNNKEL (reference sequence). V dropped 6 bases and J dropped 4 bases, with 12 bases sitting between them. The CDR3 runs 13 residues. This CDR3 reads CASSRTGLTEAFF. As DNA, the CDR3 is TGTGCCAGCAGTCGGACCGGTCTCACTGAAGCTTTCTTT.

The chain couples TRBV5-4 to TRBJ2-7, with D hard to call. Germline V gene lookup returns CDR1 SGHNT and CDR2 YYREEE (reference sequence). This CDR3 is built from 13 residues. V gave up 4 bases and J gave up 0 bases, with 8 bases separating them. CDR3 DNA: TGTGCCAGCAGCCCCCCGGACTCCTACGAGCAGTACTTC. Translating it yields CASSPPDSYEQYF.